Listed here are 7 T cell receptor beta chains from one sample, sequenced in a study of blood T cells in healthy people across ages. Alongside a J-beta primer mix, a sample-barcoded 5' primer served in a second PCR lasting about 7 to 12 cycles. Each CDR3 protein is one row after TCRdb ran MiXCR on the 5' RACE reads. Of around 990,000 distinct CDR3 sequences listed, less than 25% are singletons. This sample also belongs to another study, concerning T cells of mothers and their children.

Source material: blood. The receptors come from a girl aged 2 to 10 in good health.

The chain is built from TRBV4-2 and TRBJ2-3, with no clear D. This CDR3 region has 15 residues. With 0 bases removed from V and 4 bases from J, the gap between germline ends came to 11 bases. Germline CDR1 reads LGHNA; CDR2 reads YNFKEQ. CDR3 loop: CASSQELAQADTQYF. The CDR3 coding sequence is TGTGCCAGCAGCCAAGAGTTGGCTCAAGCAGATACGCAGTATTTT.

This sequence joins TRBV20-1 and TRBJ2-1; D might be TRBD1 (6 bases). Trimming cost V 6 bases and J 10 bases, with 25 bases left between them. There are 15 residues in the CDR3. Germline lookup yields CDR1 DFQATT and CDR2 SNEGSKA (reference sequence). In DNA form, the CDR3 reads TGCAGTGCCGAATCAGGAGTTGAAGGACAGCAGGAGCAGTTCTTC. Translating it yields CSAESGVEGQQEQFF.

The sample holds a few counts of this clonotype. CDR3 DNA sequence: TGTGCCACCAGTGATCCTGCTGAATACGAGCAGTACTTC. Protein: CATSDPAEYEQYF. V and J are TRBV24-1 and TRBJ2-7; D is undetermined. The germline gives CDR1 KGHDR, CDR2 SFDVKD. This CDR3 spans 13 amino acids. V was clipped by 3 bases and J by 4 bases, with 9 bases between them.

The rearrangement joins TRBV12-3 or TRBV12-4 to TRBJ2-5, with D unclear. V lost 4 bases and J lost 2, with 8 bases in between. The CDR3 has 13 amino acids. CDR3 protein: CASSSAYQETQYF. The DNA of the CDR3 is TGTGCCAGCAGTTCGGCTTATCAAGAGACCCAGTACTTC.

With respect to this clonotype: A read error may account for a junction end that differs from germline. The chain carries TRBV9 and TRBJ2-1; TRBD1 aligns across 8 bases. The CDR3 spans 19 residues. The germline V gene encodes CDR1 SGDLS and CDR2 YYNGEE. CDR3 sequence reads: CAISVARGSTGGENNEQFF. The DNA of the CDR3 is TGTGCCATCAGCGTAGCGAGAGGTTCCACAGGGGGAGAGAACAATGAGCAGTTCTTC.

The chain has TRBV13 and TRBJ2-5, with D tentatively TRBD2 (6 bases). Per germline, CDR1 PRHDT and CDR2 FYEKMQ (reference sequence). Trimming cost V 0 bases and J 5 bases, with 13 bases left between them. The CDR3 length is 15 residues. Here the CDR3 DNA reads TGTGCCAGCAGCTTAGGCCTGGGGGGTCACGAGACCCAGTACTTC. Translating gives CASSLGLGGHETQYF.

V and J are TRBV4-2 and TRBJ2-1; 8 bases are shared with TRBD1. The end of the DNA is better explained by TRBJ2-5, so the J call may be wrong. Germline lookup yields CDR1 LGHNA and CDR2 YNFKEQ. This CDR3 has 15 residues. DNA for the CDR3: TGTGCCAGCAGCCAACAGACAGGGGAAGGGGAGACCCAGTACTTC. Protein: CASSQQTGEGETQYF.